What follows are 15 T cell receptor beta chains derived from one specimen sequenced in a study of human T cells and chemical hapten exposure. Indicated time point: pre-sensitization, week 0. The treatment is: therapeutic diphenylcyclopropenone sensitization with weekly scalp DPC. TCRdb reprocessed the RACE reads with MiXCR, giving one entry per CDR3 protein. The sample has about 380,000 distinct CDR3 sequences; approximately 5% are singletons. Here the sequenced sample was whole blood, taken in connection with sensitization to the hapten diphenylcyclopropenone (DPC). The origin of the receptors is a woman aged 50 to 60 with alopecia areata. Some clones in this sample may be carry-over from other donors' samples.

This clonotype was seen repeatedly, ten times or more. The chain is built from TRBV3-1 and TRBJ1-1; D ambiguous. The ends were cut back, 3 bases at V and 1 base at J, with 9 bases in the middle. The CDR3 totals 14 residues. In germline, CDR1 is LGHDT, CDR2 YNNKEL (reference sequence). The CDR3 protein is CASSHGLPNTEAFF. In DNA form, the CDR3 reads TGTGCCAGCAGCCACGGACTGCCGAACACTGAAGCTTTCTTT.

This clonotype was detected only a few times. The chain links TRBV9 to TRBJ2-7; 12 bases line up with TRBD2. The CDR3 is 16 amino acids. V dropped 3 bases and J dropped 5; count of bases not matched to a gene: 9. Germline CDR1 is SGDLS and CDR2 is YYNGEE. CDR3 coding DNA: TGTGCCAGCAGCGGTCTAGCGGGAGGGCCGAAAAACGAGCAGTACTTC. As protein: CASSGLAGGPKNEQYF.

V gene TRBV12-5 combines with J gene TRBJ1-3; D uncertain. CDR3 length: 16 residues. Germline-derived CDR1 and CDR2 are LGHNT and FRNRAP. Deletions cut 1 base from V and 0 bases from J, with 10 bases between. This chain's CDR3 is CASGLGQALSGNTIYF. The CDR3 DNA is TGTGCTAGTGGTTTGGGGCAGGCGCTCTCTGGAAACACCATATATTTT.

This clonotype has a handful of counts. CDR3 DNA sequence: TGTGCCAGCAGCTACGGGCAGGGGGGTTACAATGAGCAGTTCTTC. Its translation is CASSYGQGGYNEQFF. The V gene is TRBV13, the J gene TRBJ2-1; possibly TRBD1 for D (7 bases). This CDR3 has 15 amino acids. V was cut by 4 bases and J by 4 bases, with 14 bases left in between. Germline V gene lookup returns CDR1 PRHDT and CDR2 FYEKMQ (reference sequence).

This clonotype was observed a handful of times. The chain uses TRBV13 and TRBJ1-5; D is ambiguous. The CDR3 has 14 residues. Germline V gene lookup returns CDR1 PRHDT and CDR2 FYEKMQ (reference sequence). V lost 2 bases and J 3 bases, leaving 8 bases between the germline ends. DNA for the CDR3: TGTGCCAGCAGCTTAAACGGTGACAATCAGCCCCAGCATTTT. Its translation: CASSLNGDNQPQHF.

This clonotype occurred many times. The J gene is TRBJ1-6, the V gene TRBV10-3; D is unresolved. Germline-derived CDR1 and CDR2 are ENHRY and SYGVKD. CDR3 length equals 13 residues. Between the trimmed V and J ends, which lost 8 bases and 8 bases, there was a span of 13 bases. CDR3 sequence reads: CAIRFDRDSPLHF. The DNA of the CDR3 is TGTGCCATCCGTTTTGATCGGGATTCACCCCTCCACTTT.

The rearrangement uses TRBV21-1 and TRBJ1-1. TRBV21-1 is classified as a pseudogene. The CDR3 is 13 residues long. CDR3 bases: TGTGCCAGCAGCAAAGCAGGGTATACTGAAGCTTTCTTT. Protein product: CASSKAGYTEAFF.

This clonotype was detected ten times or more. The chain joins TRBV29-1 to TRBJ2-6; tentatively, D is TRBD1 (5 bases). The germline V gene has CDR1 SQVTM and CDR2 ANQGSEA. The CDR3 is 14 amino acids. Trimming took off 6 bases at V and 1 base at J, with 10 bases between the two ends. The CDR3 sequence: CSVDSASGANVLTF. In DNA, the CDR3 is TGCAGCGTCGACAGTGCGTCTGGGGCCAACGTCCTGACTTTC.

Only a few counts were recorded for this clonotype. The chain uses TRBV10-3 and TRBJ1-1, with D uncertain. The CDR3 spans 12 residues. V was trimmed by 11 bases and J by 4 bases, leaving 14 bases between them. Germline CDR1 is ENHRY and CDR2 is SYGVKD. CDR3 amino acids: CASRKVPTEAFF. DNA for the CDR3: TGTGCCTCCCGAAAGGTCCCCACTGAAGCTTTCTTT.

This clonotype appeared many times. The V call is TRBV7-9, the J call TRBJ1-2; D is unclear. The ends were cut back, 4 bases at V and 5 bases at J, with 14 bases in the middle. Per germline, CDR1 SEHNR and CDR2 FQNEAQ (reference sequence). The CDR3 totals 14 residues. The CDR3 is CASSSDGKSYGYTF. The CDR3 DNA reads as TGTGCCAGCAGCTCAGACGGGAAAAGTTATGGCTACACCTTC.

This clonotype showed up many times. The rearrangement joins TRBV4-1 to TRBJ2-3; TRBD2 aligns across 8 bases. This CDR3 is built from 15 residues. Looked up from germline, CDR1 is MGHRA and CDR2 is YSYEKL. V gave up 3 bases and J gave up 3 bases; unmatched junction bases: 5. CDR3 nucleotide sequence: TGCGCCAGCAGCCATCCCGGACTAGCAACAGATACGCAGTATTTT. It translates to CASSHPGLATDTQYF.

This clonotype has just a few counts. This chain connects TRBV2 to TRBJ1-1; D is uncertain. The CDR3 extends over 13 amino acids. Germline V gene data show CDR1 as SNHLY and CDR2 as FYNNEI. Trimming removed 3 bases at V and 7 bases at J, with 12 bases between. The CDR3 DNA follows: TGTGCCAGCAGTGAGGGAGGGTTGGTTGAAGCTTTCTTT. This codes for CASSEGGLVEAFF.

This clonotype has a count of ten or more. The genes are TRBV20-1 and TRBJ2-1; D possibly corresponds to TRBD2 (5 bases). This CDR3 has 16 residues. V was trimmed by 0 bases and J by 0 bases, leaving 12 bases between them. Germline CDR1 reads DFQATT; CDR2 reads SNEGSKA (reference sequence). CDR3 sequence: CSARDRLAASYNEQFF. DNA of the CDR3: TGCAGTGCTAGAGATCGCCTAGCCGCCTCCTACAATGAGCAGTTCTTC.

The CDR3 DNA sequence: TGTGCCAGCAGTTGGGGAGGGGACACTGAAGCTTTCTTT. This sequence encodes CASSWGGDTEAFF. This rearrangement joins TRBV6-5 to TRBJ1-1; D possibly corresponds to TRBD1 (5 bases). Germline V gene lookup returns CDR1 MNHEY and CDR2 SVGAGI. The CDR3 extends over 13 amino acids. V dropped 4 bases and J dropped 3 bases, with 9 bases sitting between them.

This clonotype has at least ten counts. The V and J genes are TRBV29-1 and TRBJ1-2, with D perhaps matching TRBD1 (6 bases). This CDR3 contains 13 residues. Trimming left V 7 bases short and J 2 bases short, with 14 bases between. The germline gives CDR1 SQVTM, CDR2 ANQGSEA. The CDR3 protein is CSAWTEINYGYTF. In DNA, the CDR3 is TGCAGCGCCTGGACAGAAATAAACTATGGCTACACCTTC.